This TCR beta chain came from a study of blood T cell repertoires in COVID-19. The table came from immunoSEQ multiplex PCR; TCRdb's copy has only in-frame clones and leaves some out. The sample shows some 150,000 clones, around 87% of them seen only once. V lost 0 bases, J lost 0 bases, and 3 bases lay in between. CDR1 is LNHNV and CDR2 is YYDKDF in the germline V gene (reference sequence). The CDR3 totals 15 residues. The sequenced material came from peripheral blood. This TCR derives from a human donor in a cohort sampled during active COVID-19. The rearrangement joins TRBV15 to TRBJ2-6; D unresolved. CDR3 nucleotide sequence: TGTGCCACCAGCAGAGAGAGCTCTGGGGCCAACGTCCTGACTTTC. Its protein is CATSRESSGANVLTF.